This T cell receptor beta chain was captured in a study of cytomegalovirus exposure and HLA in healthy donors. From germline, CDR1 is SGHNT and CDR2 YYREEE (reference sequence). Trimming removed 7 bases from V and 4 bases from J, with 17 bases in between. The CDR3 has 14 residues. Primers for the PCR totalled 60 Vbeta and 13 Jbeta. The table came from immunoSEQ multiplex PCR; TCRdb's copy has only in-frame clones and leaves some out. The table includes approximately 160,000 clones, 75% to 90% detected once. The specimen was PBMCs. The genes are TRBV5-4 and TRBJ1-1, with a possible D match to TRBD1 (5 bases). The TCR comes from a girl aged 2-10 years in good health and CMV-seropositive. The DNA of the CDR3 is TGTGCCAGCGAACGTTGGGGGGGATTCACTGAAGCTTTCTTT. Encoded protein: CASERWGGFTEAFF. Full variable domain (missing parts from reference TRBV5-4 and TRBJ1-1): ETGVTQSPTHLIKTRGQQVTLRCSSQSGHNTVSWYQQALGQGPQFIFQYYREEENGRGNFPPRFSGLQFPNYSSELNVNALELDDSALYLCASERWGGFTEAFFGQGTRLTVV.